Listed below are T cell receptor beta chains from one sample, sequenced in a study of molecular identifiers for immune sequencing clone quantification. TCRdb ran MiXCR on the PCR reads and lists one entry per CDR3 protein. The sample yields a few hundred thousand distinct CDR3 sequences, 20% to 25% seen once. Sequenced sample: naive CD8+ T cells from blood, with Jurkat cell RNA spiked in. These receptors originate from a human donor in good health. Some libraries in this study had Jurkat cell RNA spiked in. The CDR3 runs from the conserved cysteine through the conserved F or W. Fields, in order: V gene, clone size, J gene, D gene, CDR3 protein, CDR3 DNA. A D gene is named only where the DNA matches it firmly. Clone size is shown for a subset of rows, as once, few, many or a class of expanded clone.

>TRBV13|.|TRBJ1-2|TRBD1
CASSFRTGYGYTF
TGTGCCAGCAGCTTCCGGACAGGCTATGGCTACACCTTC
>TRBV12-3/TRBV12-4|few|TRBJ1-2|TRBD1
CASSLWGTEATGYTF
TGTGCCAGCAGTTTATGGGGGACAGAGGCAACTGGCTACACCTTC
>TRBV29-1|few|TRBJ2-5|TRBD2
CSVEDWMEGAGGLETQYF
TGCAGCGTTGAAGATTGGATGGAGGGAGCGGGGGGGCTGGAGACCCAGTACTTC
>TRBV12-3/TRBV12-4|many|TRBJ1-2|TRBD1
CASTPRWQGAFTF
TGTGCCAGCACTCCCAGGTGGCAGGGGGCTTTCACCTTC
>TRBV15|few|TRBJ1-1|.
CATSREGIDTEAFF
TGTGCCACCAGCAGAGAGGGGATAGACACTGAAGCTTTCTTT
>TRBV7-6|few|TRBJ1-1|.
CASSQSSGNTEAFF
TGTGCCAGCAGTCAATCTTCAGGAAACACTGAAGCTTTCTTT
>TRBV5-4|many|TRBJ2-7|.
CASSLGNEQYF
TGTGCCAGCAGTTTGGGCAACGAGCAGTACTTC
>TRBV30|.|TRBJ2-3|TRBD2
CAWRGLAEIEFSTDTQYF
TGTGCCTGGAGGGGACTAGCGGAGATTGAGTTTAGCACAGATACGCAGTATTTT
>TRBV7-9|.|TRBJ2-7|.
CASSFQGNYEQYF
TGTGCCAGCAGCTTCCAGGGCAACTACGAGCAGTACTTC
>TRBV7-8|many|TRBJ2-6|.
CASSLLAGANVLTF
TGTGCCAGCAGCCTCCTAGCCGGGGCCAACGTCCTGACTTTC
>TRBV30|.|TRBJ2-3|.
CAWSVLPGGTDTQYF
TGTGCCTGGAGTGTCCTGCCCGGGGGCACAGATACGCAGTATTTT
>TRBV24-1|.|TRBJ2-2|TRBD1
CATSESRTGPNTGELFF
TGTGCCACCAGTGAATCACGGACAGGTCCGAACACCGGGGAGCTGTTTTTT
>TRBV27|.|TRBJ2-3|.
CANIMDTQYF
TGTGCCAACATAATGGATACGCAGTATTTT
>TRBV27|many|TRBJ1-2|.
CASSLSGGTGGYTF
TGTGCCAGCAGTTTAAGTGGGGGTACAGGTGGCTACACCTTC
>TRBV6-5|few|TRBJ2-3|TRBD2
CASSYTSGSGDTQYF
TGTGCCAGCAGTTACACTAGCGGGAGTGGGGATACGCAGTATTTT
>TRBV13|.|TRBJ2-5|TRBD2
CASSPPAGGAQETQYF
TGTGCCAGCAGCCCCCCTGCGGGGGGGGCACAAGAGACCCAGTACTTC
>TRBV27|few|TRBJ2-5|.
CASSLRNPRQEIGETQYF
TGTGCCAGCAGTTTAAGGAACCCACGACAGGAGATAGGAGAGACCCAGTACTTC